Listed below are T cell receptor beta chains from one sample, sequenced in a study of T cells in Graves' hyperthyroidism and ophthalmopathy. TCRdb redid the calling of the multiplex PCR reads with MiXCR, one entry per CDR3 protein. This repertoire shows some 570,000 distinct CDR3 sequences, approximately 15% found once; its top ten account for around 7%. Material: blood. These receptors all stem from a young woman with Graves' ophthalmopathy. Each CDR3 is given with its conserved first and last residue. Each record gives: D gene, V gene, J gene, clone size, CDR3 protein, CDR3 DNA. The D gene is left open where the match is weak. Clone size is stated in some rows and not others, as once, few, many or a class when expanded.

D: .
V: TRBV18
J: TRBJ1-4
size: .
CDR3: CASSPQEQGGVPNEKLFF
DNA: TGTGCCAGCTCACCACAAGAACAGGGTGGGGTACCTAATGAAAAACTGTTTTTT

D: TRBD2
V: TRBV2
J: TRBJ2-1
size: .
CDR3: CASSFGGEGGNEQFF
DNA: TGTGCCAGCAGTTTTGGGGGGGAGGGTGGAAATGAGCAGTTCTTC

D: .
V: TRBV7-8
J: TRBJ2-1
size: many
CDR3: CASSGQANEQFF
DNA: TGTGCCAGCAGCGGCCAAGCCAATGAGCAGTTCTTC

D: .
V: TRBV20-1
J: TRBJ1-1
size: many
CDR3: CSARDLEGYTEAFF
DNA: TGCAGTGCTAGAGATCTCGAGGGTTACACTGAAGCTTTCTTT

D: .
V: TRBV20-1
J: TRBJ2-5
size: few
CDR3: CSARDQRLASETQYF
DNA: TGCAGTGCTAGAGATCAACGTCTAGCGTCGGAGACCCAGTACTTC

D: TRBD1
V: TRBV7-9
J: TRBJ2-7
size: many
CDR3: CASSLEGLGGDEQYF
DNA: TGTGCCAGCAGCTTAGAGGGGCTAGGGGGCGACGAGCAGTACTTC

D: TRBD2
V: TRBV6-1
J: TRBJ2-2
size: few
CDR3: CASRGLAGATGELFF
DNA: TGTGCCAGCAGGGGACTAGCGGGAGCTACCGGGGAGCTGTTTTTT

D: TRBD1
V: TRBV20-1
J: TRBJ2-1
size: many
CDR3: CSAPSYRDRVRKSSYNEQFF
DNA: TGCAGTGCTCCCTCGTACCGGGACAGGGTCCGAAAGTCATCCTACAATGAGCAGTTCTTC

D: .
V: TRBV28
J: TRBJ2-7
size: many
CDR3: CASSSDTSSYEQYF
DNA: TGTGCCAGCAGTTCTGACACTAGCTCCTACGAGCAGTACTTC

D: TRBD1
V: TRBV5-1
J: TRBJ2-7
size: many
CDR3: CASSLGDSSSYEQYF
DNA: TGCGCCAGCAGCTTGGGGGACAGTAGCTCCTACGAGCAGTACTTC

D: .
V: TRBV29-1
J: TRBJ2-7
size: few
CDR3: CSVEAGAGKGPEQYF
DNA: TGCAGCGTTGAAGCAGGGGCAGGGAAGGGACCCGAGCAGTACTTC

D: .
V: TRBV13
J: TRBJ2-3
size: .
CDR3: CASSEEGADTQYF
DNA: TGTGCCAGCAGCGAAGAGGGGGCAGATACGCAGTATTTT

D: TRBD1
V: TRBV2
J: TRBJ1-1
size: .
CDR3: CASRGGQLVTEAFF
DNA: TGTGCCAGCAGGGGGGGACAGTTAGTAACTGAAGCTTTCTTT

D: .
V: TRBV28
J: TRBJ2-7
size: many
CDR3: CASSTDSPYEQYF
DNA: TGTGCCAGCAGCACGGACAGCCCCTACGAGCAGTACTTC

D: TRBD2
V: TRBV20-1
J: TRBJ2-1
size: many
CDR3: CSAREHGASGNEQFF
DNA: TGCAGTGCTAGAGAGCATGGGGCTAGCGGCAATGAGCAGTTCTTC

D: .
V: TRBV2
J: TRBJ2-3
size: many
CDR3: CASSEVRRADTQYF
DNA: TGTGCCAGCAGTGAAGTTCGCCGGGCAGATACGCAGTATTTT